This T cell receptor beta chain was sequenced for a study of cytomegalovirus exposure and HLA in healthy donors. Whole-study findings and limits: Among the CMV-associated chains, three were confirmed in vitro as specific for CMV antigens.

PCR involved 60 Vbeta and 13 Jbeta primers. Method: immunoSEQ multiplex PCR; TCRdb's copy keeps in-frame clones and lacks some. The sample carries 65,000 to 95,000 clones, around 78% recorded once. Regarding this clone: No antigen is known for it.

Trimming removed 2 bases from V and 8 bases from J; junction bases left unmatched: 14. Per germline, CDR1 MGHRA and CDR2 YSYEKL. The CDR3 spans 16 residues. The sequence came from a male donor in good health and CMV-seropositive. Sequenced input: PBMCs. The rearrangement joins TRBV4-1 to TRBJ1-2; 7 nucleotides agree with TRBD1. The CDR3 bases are TGCGCCAGCAGCCAACGCAAATCGAGACAGGGCCACGGCTACACCTTC. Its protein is CASSQRKSRQGHGYTF.